This is a list of T cell receptor beta chains from one sample in a study of a mutant IDH1 vaccine in newly diagnosed glioma. Their cognate antigens are unknown. The assay was immunoSEQ multiplex PCR, and TCRdb's table has in-frame clones only and misses some. The repertoire includes about 38,000 clones, roughly 79% of them detected once, and 12% sits in the top ten. The sample consisted of PBMCs, taken from a glioma patient whose treatment included an IDH1 peptide vaccine. The receptors come from a man in his fifties with glioma. Each CDR3 is given with its conserved first and last residue. D genes are given only for firm matches.

V gene,D gene,CDR3 protein
TRBV7-8,TRBD1,CASSPGQGYGYTF
TRBV6-6,-,CASSDSPVLRTF
TRBV29-1,-,CSVGGGLRGNTEAFF
TRBV21-1,-,CASSGTRLRETQYF
TRBV6-6,-,CASLIRSRSPLHF
TRBV5-4,TRBD2,CASRYTSGPFTDTQYF
TRBV5-1,-,CASRLEGGNTEAFF
TRBV18,-,CASSGQSNYGYTF
TRBV18,-,CASSPQGGNNEQFF
TRBV10-3,-,CAISVGAGGSLEQYF
TRBV5-1,TRBD2,CASSVRATSGGPNTGELFF
TRBV27,-,CASRQSRQLGQETQYF
TRBV7-9,-,CASSLDGVGTEAFF
TRBV28,TRBD1,CASRPGGNTGELFF
TRBV7-2,TRBD2,CASTPQAGDNEQFF
TRBV5-6,-,CASSSTVPETQYF
TRBV27,TRBD1,CASSLGTGGFYEQYF
TRBV5-1,-,CASSPGVSGNTIYF
TRBV6-1,-,CASSRTGGQYF
TRBV5-4,-,CASSWSSGGPYEQYF
TRBV30,-,CAWPEKNGYTF
TRBV30,-,CAWSFSTDTQYF
TRBV10-3,-,CAINSGDGRDNQPQHF
TRBV15,-,CATSREGVQETQYF
TRBV7-8,-,CASSLSRLYNEQFF
TRBV10-3,-,CAISESTESTDTQYF
TRBV10-3,TRBD2,CAIRGLALRGEQYF
TRBV7-9,-,CASSLVPGSYEDTEAFF
TRBV7-7,-,CASSFRGASNTGELFF
TRBV7-3,-,CASSLGPFYEQYF
TRBV7-8,-,CASSFLVSTDTQYF
TRBV14,-,CASSQTRGQGFHGYTF
TRBV6-5,-,CATKELGGEKLFF
TRBV10-2,TRBD2,CASGLAGENNEQFF
TRBV4-1,-,CASSQNQDRVEETQYF
TRBV7-2,TRBD1,CASSRDREESPLHF
TRBV2,TRBD1,CASSPGQGPNTEAFF
TRBV5-1,TRBD2,CASSLGREGETQYF
TRBV6-1,TRBD1,CASSEPTGGTEAFF
TRBV4-1,-,CASSQAHEEKLFF
TRBV5-6,-,CASSLVKGEQYF